These 8 T cell receptor beta chains originate from one sample sequenced in a study of T-cell reconstitution after alpha-beta-depleted transplantation in children. Unique molecular identifiers were used in preparing the TCRbeta library. From the PCR reads, TCRdb called clonotypes with MiXCR, one entry per CDR3 protein. The top ten clones hold about 28% of a sample with about 980,000 distinct CDR3 sequences, about 26% of them seen once. The sample here was PBMCs, mostly from graft donor cells, taken 360 days after TCRalphabeta/CD19-depleted stem cell transplant. These receptors all stem from a boy in the first two years of life who had a stem cell transplant for SCID, so the T cells may come from the graft donor.

The gene calls are TRBV7-6 and TRBJ2-6; D remains ambiguous. The CDR3 is 16 residues long. Germline V gene sequence: CDR1 SGHVS, CDR2 FNYEAQ. The V and J ends lost 4 bases and 0 bases respectively, with 10 bases between them. The CDR3 here is CASSSLSGSGANVLTF. In DNA form, the CDR3 reads TGTGCCAGCAGCTCCCTGTCTGGCTCTGGGGCCAACGTCCTGACTTTC.

This clonotype was detected only a few times. The V and J genes are TRBV9 and TRBJ2-7; D possibly matches TRBD1 or TRBD2 (6 bases each). The CDR3 is 15 amino acids. Trimming removed 0 bases at V and 4 bases at J, with 14 bases between. Germline values: CDR1 SGDLS, CDR2 YYNGEE. The CDR3 spells CASSVGGGLLYEQYF. The CDR3 DNA is TGTGCCAGCAGCGTAGGAGGGGGACTCCTGTACGAGCAGTACTTC.

This chain links TRBV6-1 with TRBJ2-1, with 7 bases fitting TRBD1. V trimming: 8 bases; J trimming: 1 base; junction bases outside the gene matches: 14. The CDR3 is 17 residues long. CDR1 and CDR2 from the germline V gene are MNHNS and SASEGT. The CDR3 loop is CASGHPRDRVSYNEQFF. The CDR3 DNA reads TGTGCCAGCGGCCACCCACGGGACAGAGTTTCCTACAATGAGCAGTTCTTC.

This clonotype was picked up a small number of times. The gene calls are TRBV29-1 and TRBJ2-4, with TRBD2 as a possible D gene (7 bases). The CDR3 spans 13 residues. Trimming removed 6 bases from V and 3 bases from J, with 12 bases in between. Per the germline V gene, CDR1 is SQVTM and CDR2 is ANQGSEA. The CDR3 loop reads CSVGGLDKNIQYF. CDR3 DNA: TGCAGCGTCGGGGGGCTTGACAAAAACATTCAGTACTTC.

In this sample, this clonotype turned up a few times. This sequence joins TRBV15 and TRBJ2-7; 7 positions agree with TRBD2. With 0 bases clipped from V and 2 bases from J, the junction kept 10 bases outside the gene matches. The CDR3 contains 17 residues. CDR1 and CDR2 from the germline V gene are LNHNV and YYDKDF (reference sequence). CDR3 sequence reads: CATSREGSTSRAYEQYF. The CDR3 DNA follows: TGTGCCACCAGCAGAGAAGGATCGACTAGCAGAGCCTACGAGCAGTACTTC.

J is TRBJ2-3 and V is TRBV6-1; 9 bases are a match to TRBD2. CDR3 length: 15 residues. Germline CDR1 is MNHNS and CDR2 is SASEGT. The J segment lost 1 base and the V segment lost 8 bases, leaving 7 bases of the junction unmatched. The CDR3 DNA reads TGTGCCAGCGGATCGACTAGCGGACGCACAGATACGCAGTATTTT. It codes for CASGSTSGRTDTQYF.

This clonotype was recorded a few times. CDR3: CASSPVAGVYEQYF. For the CDR3, the DNA is TGTGCCAGCAGTCCGGTAGCGGGGGTCTACGAGCAGTACTTC. The gene calls are TRBV12-3 or TRBV12-4 and TRBJ2-7; 9 nucleotides match TRBD2. The CDR3 loop spans 14 amino acids. With 5 bases clipped from V and 3 bases from J, the junction kept 5 bases outside the gene matches.

The rearrangement joins TRBV20-1 to TRBJ1-5; 9 bases match TRBD1. Losses at the gene ends were 5 bases for V and 5 bases for J; bases not matched to a gene: 16. CDR3 length: 17 amino acids. CDR1 and CDR2 from the germline V gene are DFQATT and SNEGSKA (reference sequence). The CDR3 sequence is CSARSRYRDRDYQPQHF. In DNA, the CDR3 is TGCAGTGCTCGATCACGTTACCGGGACAGGGATTATCAGCCCCAGCATTTT.